This T cell receptor beta chain is from a study of T-cell memory formation after mild COVID-19. Study background: Clusters of TCRs were largely donor specific. Study observations and caveats: Clones contracting over day 15 to 85 were CD4/CD8 balanced, with later expanders leaning CD4+. CD4+ contracting clones lay mainly in CM and EM, CD8+ ones in EMRA.

TCRdb fed the 5' RACE reads into MiXCR, producing one record per CDR3 protein. The sample carries under 150,000 distinct CDR3 sequences, about 17% recorded once. About this clonotype: What it recognizes is unknown.

Germline values: CDR1 MNHNS, CDR2 SASEGT. The CDR3 runs 16 residues. Between the trimmed V and J ends, which lost 2 bases and 7 bases, there was a span of 18 bases. The rearrangement joins TRBV6-1 to TRBJ2-1; maybe TRBD1 (6 bases). The specimen sequenced was PBMCs or a T cell subset sorted from them (not recorded which). This TCR came from an adult woman who had mild COVID-19 (a few samples of this study predate the infection). Cell type and time point are not known. The CDR3 spells CASSEIWGLQSNEQFF. CDR3 in DNA: TGTGCCAGCAGTGAAATTTGGGGGCTGCAGTCGAATGAGCAGTTCTTC.